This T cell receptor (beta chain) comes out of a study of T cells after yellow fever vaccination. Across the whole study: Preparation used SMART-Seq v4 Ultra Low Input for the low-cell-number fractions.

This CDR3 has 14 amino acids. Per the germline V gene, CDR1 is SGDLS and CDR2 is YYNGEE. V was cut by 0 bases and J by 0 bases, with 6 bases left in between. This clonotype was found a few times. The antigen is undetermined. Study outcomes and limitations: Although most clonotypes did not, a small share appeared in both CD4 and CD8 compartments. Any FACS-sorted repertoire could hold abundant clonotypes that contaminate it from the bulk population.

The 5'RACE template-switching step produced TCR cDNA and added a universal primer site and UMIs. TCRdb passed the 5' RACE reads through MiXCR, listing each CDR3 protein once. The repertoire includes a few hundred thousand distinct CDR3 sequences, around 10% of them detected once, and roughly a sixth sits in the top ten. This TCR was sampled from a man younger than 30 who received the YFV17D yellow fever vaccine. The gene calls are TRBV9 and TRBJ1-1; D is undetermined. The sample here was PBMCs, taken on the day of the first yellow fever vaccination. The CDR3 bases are TGTGCCAGCAGCGTAGAAGGGTTGAACACTGAAGCTTTCTTT. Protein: CASSVEGLNTEAFF. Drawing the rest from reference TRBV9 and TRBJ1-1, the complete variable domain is DSGVTQTPKHLITATGQRVTLRCSPRSGDLSVYWYQQSLDQGLQFLIQYYNGEERAKGNILERFSAQQFPDLHSELNLSSLELGDSALYFCASSVEGLNTEAFFGQGTRLTVV.